The next 4 T cell receptor beta chains were all read from a single sample in a study of shared clonotypes between healthy human individuals. Clones were sequenced by immunoSEQ multiplex PCR, and TCRdb holds only the in-frame ones, with some missing. The sample contains roughly 1,500,000 clones, 95% to 99% of which appear only once. What was sequenced was naive CD4+ T cells sorted from blood. Documented subset: CD45RA+ positively selected. Receptors originate from a man aged 30 to 45 in good health.

V usage is TRBV7-6 and J usage is TRBJ2-7, with 9 bases aligning to TRBD1. The CDR3 consists of 15 residues. Germline V gene data show CDR1 as SGHVS and CDR2 as FNYEAQ. V lost 1 base and J lost 2; bases outside the gene matches: 3. CDR3 bases: TGTGCCAGCAGCTTAGGGACAGGGGAAACCTACGAGCAGTACTTC. Protein sequence: CASSLGTGETYEQYF.

V usage is TRBV9 and J usage is TRBJ1-4; D is unresolved. V dropped 4 bases and J dropped 5 bases, with 18 bases sitting between them. The CDR3 has 16 amino acids. CDR1 is SGDLS, CDR2 YYNGEE, per germline. CDR3 coding DNA: TGTGCCAGCAGCATCGACTCAGGTGGAACCAATGAAAAACTGTTTTTT. This codes for CASSIDSGGTNEKLFF.

This clone has only one observation. The V gene is TRBV5-4, the J gene TRBJ2-2; no definite D call. V was trimmed by 4 bases and J by 3 bases, leaving 19 bases between them. CDR1 is SGHNT and CDR2 is YYREEE in the germline V gene (reference sequence). This CDR3 has 17 amino acids. The CDR3 DNA reads as TGTGCCAGCAGCCCAGGTTCCCCCACACTCTACACCGGGGAGCTGTTTTTT. This encodes CASSPGSPTLYTGELFF.

The CDR3 region has the DNA TGTGCCAGCAGCCCTACGACTAAATCAGATACGCAGTATTTT. Protein sequence: CASSPTTKSDTQYF. The J gene is TRBJ2-3, the V gene TRBV5-4; possible D gene TRBD2, 5 bases. Trimming took off 4 bases at V and 4 bases at J, with 13 bases between the two ends. Germline-derived CDR1 and CDR2 are SGHNT and YYREEE (reference sequence). The CDR3 is made up of 14 amino acids.